This T cell receptor beta chain derives from a study of blood T cell repertoires in COVID-19. Study details: The United States, Italy and Spain were the sources of the acute and convalescent COVID-19 samples. Sources were T cells, B-cell-depleted T cells, or PBMCs; the material itself was cDNA or gDNA.

Original handling: Amplification of reference gene primers was used by the study to estimate nucleated cell counts. The protocol was immunoSEQ multiplex PCR, while the TCRdb copy is restricted to in-frame clones and leaves out a portion. The DNA was the basis for D and trimming; V, J and clone size are from that table. The table includes some 200,000 clones, 75% to 85% detected once. The clonotype comes from a human donor in a cohort sampled during active COVID-19. The sample taken for sequencing was peripheral blood.

The CDR3 loop reads CASSPPGGKNSPLHF. The CDR3 DNA reads as TGTGCCAGCTCGCCCCCCGGGGGGAAGAATTCACCCCTCCACTTT. The chain combines TRBV18 with TRBJ1-6, with TRBD1 as a possible D gene (5 bases). Germline V lookup: CDR1 KGHSH, CDR2 LQKENI. V was trimmed by 6 bases and J by 7 bases, leaving 16 bases between them. The CDR3 totals 15 residues.